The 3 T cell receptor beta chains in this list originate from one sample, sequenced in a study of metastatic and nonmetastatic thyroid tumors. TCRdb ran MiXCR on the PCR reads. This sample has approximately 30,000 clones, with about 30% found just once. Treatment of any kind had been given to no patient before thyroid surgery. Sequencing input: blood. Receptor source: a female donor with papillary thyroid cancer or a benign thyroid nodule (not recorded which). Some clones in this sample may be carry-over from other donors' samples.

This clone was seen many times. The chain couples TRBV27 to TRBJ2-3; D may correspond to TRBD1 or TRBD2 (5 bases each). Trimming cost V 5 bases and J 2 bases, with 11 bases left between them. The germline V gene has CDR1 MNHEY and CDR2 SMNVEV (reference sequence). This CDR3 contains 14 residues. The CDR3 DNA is TGTGCCAGCAGTCCTCTAGGGACCACAGATACGCAGTATTTT. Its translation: CASSPLGTTDTQYF.

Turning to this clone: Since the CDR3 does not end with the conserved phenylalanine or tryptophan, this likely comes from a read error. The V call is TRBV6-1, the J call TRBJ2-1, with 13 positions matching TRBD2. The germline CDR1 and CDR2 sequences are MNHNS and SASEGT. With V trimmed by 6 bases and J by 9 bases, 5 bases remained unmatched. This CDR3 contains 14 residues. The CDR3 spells CASRWTSGRPEQFI. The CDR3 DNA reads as TGTGCCAGCAGATGGACTAGCGGGAGACCTGAGCAGTTCATC.

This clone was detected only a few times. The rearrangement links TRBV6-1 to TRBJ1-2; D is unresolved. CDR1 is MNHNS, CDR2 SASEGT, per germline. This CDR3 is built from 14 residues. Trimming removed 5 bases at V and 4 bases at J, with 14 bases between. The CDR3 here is CASSHQCDGYGYTF. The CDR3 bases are TGTGCCAGCAGTCATCAGTGTGATGGCTATGGCTACACCTTC.